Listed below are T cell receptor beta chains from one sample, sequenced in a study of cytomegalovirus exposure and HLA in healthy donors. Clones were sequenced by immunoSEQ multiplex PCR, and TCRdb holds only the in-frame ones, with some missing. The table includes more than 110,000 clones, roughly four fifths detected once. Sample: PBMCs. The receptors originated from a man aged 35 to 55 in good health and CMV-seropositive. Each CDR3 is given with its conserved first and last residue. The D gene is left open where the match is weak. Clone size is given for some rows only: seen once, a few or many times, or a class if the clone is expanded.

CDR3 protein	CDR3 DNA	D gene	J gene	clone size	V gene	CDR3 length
CASSSHGTLDSGANVLTF	TGCGCCAGCAGCTCACACGGGACACTAGACTCTGGGGCCAACGTCCTGACTTTC	-	TRBJ2-6	-	TRBV5-1	18
CASSALLGTGGNTIYF	TGTGCCAGCAGTGCCCTATTGGGTACAGGCGGAAACACCATATATTTT	-	TRBJ1-3	-	TRBV5-8	16
CASSLASGGAYNEQFF	TGCGCCAGCAGCTTGGCATCAGGGGGCGCCTACAATGAGCAGTTCTTC	TRBD1	TRBJ2-1	-	TRBV5-1	16
CASSQERESYEQYF	TGCGCCAGCAGCCAAGAAAGGGAGTCCTACGAGCAGTACTTC	-	TRBJ2-7	-	TRBV4-1	14
CASSPGGLGTEAFF	TGTGCCAGCTCACCGGGGGGGCTGGGCACTGAAGCTTTCTTT	-	TRBJ1-1	-	TRBV18	14
CASRGNRGRNQPQHF	TGTGCCAGCAGAGGGAACAGGGGACGCAATCAGCCCCAGCATTTT	TRBD1	TRBJ1-5	-	TRBV2	15
CASSLGLAGVRGEQFF	TGTGCCAGCAGCTTGGGACTAGCGGGAGTAAGGGGTGAGCAGTTCTTC	TRBD2	TRBJ2-1	many	TRBV5-4	16
CASSYNRGDNQPQHF	TGTGCCAGCAGTTACAACAGGGGCGACAATCAGCCCCAGCATTTT	TRBD1	TRBJ1-5	-	TRBV6-5	15
CSVGGGQGSSYEQYF	TGCAGCGTGGGGGGGGGACAGGGGTCTTCCTACGAGCAGTACTTC	TRBD1	TRBJ2-7	-	TRBV29-1	15
CASSPRSTLTYEQYF	TGCGCCAGCAGCCCAAGATCAACCCTAACCTACGAGCAGTACTTC	-	TRBJ2-7	-	TRBV4-1	15
CSVEGSSGLETQYF	TGCAGCGTTGAAGGCTCCTCCGGTCTAGAGACCCAGTACTTC	-	TRBJ2-5	-	TRBV29-1	14
CSSSLSAYEQYF	TGTTCCAGCAGCCTATCGGCCTACGAGCAGTACTTC	-	TRBJ2-7	-	TRBV7-9	12
CAPKSRGYGFF	TGTGCCCCCAAATCCAGGGGTTATGGTTTCTTT	-	TRBJ1-1	once	TRBV21-1	11
CSVSGTGVYEQYF	TGCAGCGTCTCCGGGACAGGGGTCTACGAGCAGTACTTC	TRBD1	TRBJ2-7	-	TRBV29-1	13
CASSSDRDTEAFF	TGTGCCAGCAGCTCGGACAGGGACACTGAAGCTTTCTTT	TRBD1	TRBJ1-1	-	TRBV7-3	13
CASNPTGNTEAFF	TGTGCCAGTAACCCGACAGGAAACACTGAAGCTTTCTTT	-	TRBJ1-1	-	TRBV19	13
CASSRTSGSSYEQYF	TGTGCCAGCAGCCGAACTAGCGGGAGCTCCTACGAGCAGTACTTC	TRBD2	TRBJ2-7	-	TRBV6-5	15
CASSGTGGVGTEAFF	TGTGCCAGCAGTGGGACAGGGGGCGTGGGCACTGAAGCTTTCTTT	TRBD1	TRBJ1-1	-	TRBV6-1	15
CASSLDRVDFSYNEQFF	TGTGCCAGCAGCCTCGACAGGGTAGACTTCTCCTACAATGAGCAGTTCTTC	TRBD1	TRBJ2-1	-	TRBV14	17
CASSLDRGSYEQYF	TGTGCCAGCTCACTGGACAGGGGGTCCTACGAGCAGTACTTC	TRBD1	TRBJ2-7	-	TRBV18	14
CASSVEGQDNEKLFF	TGTGCCAGCAGCGTAGAGGGACAGGATAATGAAAAACTGTTTTTT	TRBD1	TRBJ1-4	-	TRBV9	15
CASSTRREANTGELFF	TGTGCCAGCAGCACCCGACGAGAGGCGAACACCGGGGAGCTGTTTTTT	-	TRBJ2-2	-	TRBV11-2	16
CASSPGTSGAGEQFF	TGTGCCAGCAGTCCTGGGACTAGCGGGGCAGGTGAGCAGTTCTTC	TRBD2	TRBJ2-1	-	TRBV6-1	15
CASSEAGSNQPQHF	TGTGCCAGCAGCGAAGCAGGGAGCAATCAGCCCCAGCATTTT	-	TRBJ1-5	-	TRBV9	14
CAIMGQTYEQYF	TGTGCCATCATGGGACAGACCTACGAGCAGTACTTC	TRBD1	TRBJ2-7	-	TRBV10-3	12
CASSAGGSTSGYNNEQFF	TGTGCCAGCAGCGCCGGAGGTTCCACTAGCGGCTACAACAATGAGCAGTTCTTC	TRBD2	TRBJ2-1	once	TRBV9	18
CASSRLSYEQYF	TGCGCCAGCAGCCGTCTCTCCTACGAGCAGTACTTC	-	TRBJ2-7	-	TRBV5-1	12
CASSLSRGYTGELFF	TGCGCCAGCAGCCTCTCAAGGGGGTATACCGGGGAGCTGTTTTTT	-	TRBJ2-2	few	TRBV4-1	15
CASSYGSRQAGYTF	TGTGCCAGCAGTTATGGGTCCCGTCAGGCCGGCTACACCTTC	-	TRBJ1-2	-	TRBV6-5	14
CASSLFAGTAYEQYF	TGCGCCAGCAGCCTGTTCGCCGGGACAGCCTACGAGCAGTACTTC	TRBD1	TRBJ2-7	-	TRBV4-1	15
CASSPSLSGRLNEQFF	TGTGCCAGCTCGCCTTCCCTAAGCGGGAGGCTCAATGAGCAGTTCTTC	TRBD2	TRBJ2-1	few	TRBV18	16
CASTSSGRKDTQYF	TGTGCCAGCACCTCTAGCGGGAGAAAAGATACGCAGTATTTT	TRBD2	TRBJ2-3	-	TRBV10-3	14
CASSPSRGNEQYF	TGTGCCAGCAGCCCCAGCAGGGGGAACGAGCAGTACTTC	TRBD1	TRBJ2-7	-	TRBV7-3	13
CASSLASGGYTF	TGTGCCAGCAGCTTGGCCAGTGGTGGCTACACCTTC	-	TRBJ1-2	-	TRBV5-6	12
CASSRSYGGTDGYTF	TGTGCCAGCTCGCGTTCTTACGGGGGAACGGATGGCTACACCTTC	-	TRBJ1-2	-	TRBV18	15
CASGPPGVGRNYEQYF	TGTGCTAGTGGTCCCCCTGGCGTGGGGCGGAACTACGAGCAGTACTTC	-	TRBJ2-7	-	TRBV12-5	16
CASSTRTGQNTEAFF	TGTGCCAGCAGTACCCGGACAGGGCAGAACACTGAAGCTTTCTTT	TRBD1	TRBJ1-1	few	TRBV6-1	15
CASSSRGRTEAFF	TGTGCCAGCAGTTCCAGGGGGCGGACTGAAGCTTTCTTT	TRBD1	TRBJ1-1	-	TRBV6-6	13
CASSWGAGAGGDTQYF	TGTGCCAGCAGTTGGGGGGCGGGGGCTGGGGGAGATACGCAGTATTTT	-	TRBJ2-3	-	TRBV6-5	16
CASSFPGTGGNEQFF	TGTGCCAGCAGCTTCCCCGGGACAGGGGGCAATGAGCAGTTCTTC	TRBD1	TRBJ2-1	-	TRBV5-4	15
CASSRGTNEKLFF	TGCGCCAGCAGCCGGGGAACTAATGAAAAACTGTTTTTT	-	TRBJ1-4	-	TRBV5-1	13
CASSDDSSVRFF	TGTGCCAGCAGCGACGACTCTAGCGTCCGGTTCTTC	-	TRBJ2-1	-	TRBV5-4	12
CASSKDRDRGFGYTF	TGTGCCAGCAGCAAAGACCGGGACAGGGGGTTTGGCTACACCTTC	TRBD1	TRBJ1-2	-	TRBV7-8	15
CAASWTGYNSPLHF	TGTGCCGCCTCCTGGACAGGTTATAATTCACCCCTCCACTTT	TRBD1	TRBJ1-6	-	TRBV6-1	14
CASTTGVSTDTQYF	TGCGCCAGCACGACAGGGGTTAGCACAGATACGCAGTATTTT	TRBD1	TRBJ2-3	-	TRBV5-1	14